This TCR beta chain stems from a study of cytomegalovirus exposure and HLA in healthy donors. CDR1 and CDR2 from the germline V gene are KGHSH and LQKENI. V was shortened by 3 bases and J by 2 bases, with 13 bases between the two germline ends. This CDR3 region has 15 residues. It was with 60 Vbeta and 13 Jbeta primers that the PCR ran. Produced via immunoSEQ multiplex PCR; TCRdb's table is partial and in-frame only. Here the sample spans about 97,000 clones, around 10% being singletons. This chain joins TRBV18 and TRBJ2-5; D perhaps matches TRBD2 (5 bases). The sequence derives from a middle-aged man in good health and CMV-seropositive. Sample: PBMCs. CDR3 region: CASSPMLAPQETQYF. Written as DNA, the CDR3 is TGTGCCAGCTCACCTATGCTAGCCCCTCAAGAGACCCAGTACTTC.